These 27 T cell receptor beta chains came from one sample sequenced in a study of blood T cell repertoires in COVID-19. Data came from immunoSEQ multiplex PCR; TCRdb stores just in-frame clones and leaves some out. The sample lists under 25,000 clones, about 90% occurring once. Sequenced input: peripheral blood. Source of these receptors: a human donor with active COVID-19. The donor label of this sample is uncertain.

The chain combines TRBV21-1 with TRBJ2-3; the DNA was not used to check the table's D call, TRBD2. TRBV21-1 is a listed pseudogene. CDR3 length: 19 amino acids. The CDR3 nucleotides read TGTGCCAGCACCTGGCGGTCCCGGCACCGAACGACCGGCACAGATACGCAGTATTTT. This codes for CASTWRSRHRTTGTDTQYF.

CDR3: CASSNYNEQFF. As DNA, the CDR3 is TGTGCCAGCAGCAACTACAATGAGCAGTTCTTC. V usage is TRBV2 and J usage is TRBJ2-1; unclear D gene. Germline V gene data show CDR1 as SNHLY and CDR2 as FYNNEI. CDR3 size: 11 residues. Between the trimmed V and J ends, which lost 6 bases and 3 bases, there was a span of 3 bases.

This chain uses TRBV5-1 with TRBJ2-5, with TRBD2 matching over 8 bases. This CDR3 comprises 12 residues. The germline gives CDR1 SGHRS, CDR2 YFSETQ. V trimming: 4 bases; J trimming: 4 bases; junction bases outside the gene matches: 0. CDR3 protein: CASSREGETQYF. The CDR3 DNA sequence: TGCGCCAGCAGCCGGGAGGGAGAGACCCAGTACTTC. Filled out from reference TRBV5-1 and TRBJ2-5, the complete variable domain reads KAGVTQTPRYLIKTRGQQVTLSCSPISGHRSVSWYQQTPGQGLQFLFEYFSETQRNKGNFPGRFSGRQFSNSRSEMNVSTLELGDSALYLCASSREGETQYFGPGTRLLVL.

In its sample, this clone was seen a few times. The CDR3 DNA reads TGTGCCAGCAGGCGACAGGGTCAGCCCCAGCATTTT. Translated, it gives CASRRQGQPQHF. The chain has TRBV12-3 or TRBV12-4 and TRBJ1-5, with 7 bases aligning to TRBD1. V was clipped by 6 bases and J by 6 bases; unmatched bases: 2. This CDR3 is 12 amino acids long.

The chain couples TRBV5-4 to TRBJ2-1; 10 nucleotides agree with TRBD2. The CDR3 runs 16 residues. Germline V gene lookup returns CDR1 SGHNT and CDR2 YYREEE (reference sequence). The V segment lost 2 bases and the J segment 9 bases; nucleotides outside the gene matches: 11. CDR3 amino acids: CASSLPMTSGSGEQFF. Written as DNA, the CDR3 is TGTGCCAGCAGCTTACCGATGACTAGCGGGTCAGGTGAGCAGTTCTTC.

The rearrangement uses TRBV7-9 and TRBJ2-2, with 8 bases that match TRBD2. The CDR3 runs 14 residues. V shed 5 bases, J shed 4 bases, and the junction held 3 bases outside the gene matches. Germline loops: CDR1 SEHNR, CDR2 FQNEAQ (reference sequence). The CDR3 nucleotides read TGTGCCAGCAGCGGCCTAGCGGGCACCGGGGAGCTGTTTTTT. Translating it yields CASSGLAGTGELFF.

This chain links TRBV6-5 with TRBJ1-2; tentative D call: TRBD1 (5 bases). V was clipped by 9 bases and J by 1 base, with 15 bases between them. The germline V gene has CDR1 MNHEY and CDR2 SVGAGI. This CDR3 region has 14 residues. The DNA of the CDR3 is TGTGCCAGTGGGGCGGGAGGTTATAACTATGGCTACACCTTC. As protein: CASGAGGYNYGYTF.

The chain uses TRBV2 and TRBJ1-4, with D tentatively TRBD1 (5 bases). The CDR3 contains 15 residues. The germline CDR1 and CDR2 sequences are SNHLY and FYNNEI. V was shortened by 8 bases and J by 0 bases, with 13 bases between the two germline ends. In DNA, the CDR3 is TGTGCCAGCGGGCAAACAGGTGCAACTAATGAAAAACTGTTTTTT. Residues: CASGQTGATNEKLFF.

The V call is TRBV7-3, the J call TRBJ2-7, with 13 nucleotides matching TRBD2. V gave up 5 bases and J gave up 7 bases; unmatched junction bases: 8. CDR3 length: 15 amino acids. Germline V lookup: CDR1 SGHTA, CDR2 FQGTGA. This CDR3 reads CASSLSLAGGREQYF. The CDR3, as DNA: TGTGCCAGCAGCCTCTCACTAGCGGGAGGGCGTGAGCAGTACTTC.

This chain links TRBV28 with TRBJ2-7, with D uncertain. Germline CDR1 is MDHEN and CDR2 is SYDVKM. This CDR3 is 14 amino acids long. The ends were cut back, 2 bases at V and 5 bases at J, with 13 bases in the middle. The CDR3, as DNA: TGTGCCAGCAGTTTAACCCCCACTTCCCACGAGCAGTACTTC. Translating gives CASSLTPTSHEQYF. The whole variable domain, remainder taken from reference TRBV28 and TRBJ2-7, is DVKVTQSSRYLVKRTGEKVFLECVQDMDHENMFWYRQDPGLGLRLIYFSYDVKMKEKGDIPEGYSVSREKKERFSLILESASTNQTSMYLCASSLTPTSHEQYFGPGTRLTVT.

This chain uses TRBV18 with TRBJ2-5; possibly TRBD1 for D (5 bases). The germline V gene encodes CDR1 KGHSH and CDR2 LQKENI. Trimming removed 2 bases at V and 5 bases at J, with 12 bases between. This CDR3 contains 14 residues. The CDR3: CASSPKQDGETQYF. Written as DNA, the CDR3 is TGTGCCAGCTCACCAAAACAGGACGGGGAGACCCAGTACTTC.

CDR3 nucleotide sequence: TGTGCCAGCAGCAAAGTCGGGAGCCACAATCAGCCCCAGCATTTT. It yields the protein CASSKVGSHNQPQHF. V and J are TRBV21-1 and TRBJ1-5. TRBV21-1 is flagged as a pseudogene. This CDR3 contains 15 residues.

The chain recombines TRBV5-6 with TRBJ1-1; maybe TRBD1 (5 bases). The CDR3 totals 14 residues. The ends were cut back, 4 bases at V and 4 bases at J, with 14 bases in the middle. Germline V lookup: CDR1 SGHDT, CDR2 YYEEEE. CDR3 in DNA: TGTGCCAGCAGCACTCTTACAGGAACCACTGAAGCTTTCTTT. This codes for CASSTLTGTTEAFF.

This chain joins TRBV10-3 and TRBJ1-5, with no clear D. Germline V gene data show CDR1 as ENHRY and CDR2 as SYGVKD. This CDR3 contains 14 residues. The V end lost 3 bases, the J end lost 0 bases, and 6 bases lay between the germline ends. CDR3 amino acids: CAISERGSNQPQHF. In DNA, the CDR3 is TGTGCCATCAGTGAAAGAGGTAGCAATCAGCCCCAGCATTTT.

This sequence joins TRBV21-1 and TRBJ2-5; no DNA check was done on the table's D call, TRBD1. TRBV21-1 is marked as a pseudogene. CDR3 size: 14 residues. The DNA for the CDR3 is TGTGCCAGCAGCCCTAGGGGGCTCTCAGAGACCCAGTACTTC. It yields the protein CASSPRGLSETQYF.

The chain couples TRBV11-2 to TRBJ1-1; TRBD1 matches at 8 bases. Germline V gene data show CDR1 as SGHAT and CDR2 as FQNNGV. The CDR3 loop spans 17 amino acids. V dropped 5 bases and J dropped 4; count of bases not matched to a gene: 15. The CDR3 protein is CASSPGRQGLERTEAFF. The CDR3 DNA reads TGTGCCAGCAGCCCAGGGAGACAGGGGCTCGAGCGCACTGAAGCTTTCTTT.

This sequence joins TRBV11-3 and TRBJ2-3, with 12 bases matching TRBD2. With V trimmed by 4 bases and J by 5 bases, 1 base remained unmatched. The CDR3 loop spans 14 amino acids. Germline V gives CDR1 SGHNT, CDR2 YENEEA. The CDR3 sequence is CASSSGLAGDTQYF. CDR3 DNA: TGTGCCAGCAGCTCGGGACTAGCGGGAGATACGCAGTATTTT. The whole variable domain, filled in from reference TRBV11-3 and TRBJ2-3, reads EAGVVQSPRYKIIEKKQPVAFWCNPISGHNTLYWYLQNLGQGPELLIRYENEEAVDDSQLPKDRFSAERLKGVDSTLKIQPAELGDSAVYLCASSSGLAGDTQYFGPGTRLTVL.

The sample holds one count of this clone. The chain employs TRBV5-1 and TRBJ1-4; the D gene is possibly TRBD1 (6 bases). The germline CDR1 and CDR2 sequences are SGHRS and YFSETQ. The CDR3 spans 16 residues. V gave up 3 bases and J gave up 3 bases, with 15 bases separating them. In DNA form, the CDR3 reads TGCGCCAGCAGCTCCGAAACAGGGATCTCTAATGAAAAACTGTTTTTT. Its translation: CASSSETGISNEKLFF.

V gene TRBV27 combines with J gene TRBJ2-3; tentative D call: TRBD1 (6 bases). Germline V CDR1 and CDR2: MNHEY, SMNVEV (reference sequence). Trimming left V 8 bases short and J 2 bases short, with 20 bases between. This CDR3 region has 16 residues. CDR3: CASHGMRDRLTDTQYF. The CDR3 DNA follows: TGTGCCAGCCATGGAATGCGAGACAGGCTCACAGATACGCAGTATTTT.

This clone was seen only once. The V call is TRBV29-1, the J call TRBJ1-2; D possibly corresponds to TRBD1 (6 bases). Per the germline V gene, CDR1 is SQVTM and CDR2 is ANQGSEA. The CDR3 sequence is 12 residues long. The CDR3 here is CGARGSIYGYTF. CDR3 coding DNA: TGCGGCGCTAGGGGGTCGATCTATGGCTACACCTTC.

This clone was detected a few times. V is TRBV4-3 and J is TRBJ2-4, with D possibly being TRBD1 (6 bases). Germline CDR1 is LGHNA and CDR2 is YSLEER. Trimming shortened V by 1 base and J by 4 bases, and 11 bases separated the two germline ends. The CDR3 consists of 15 residues. The CDR3 here is CASSQVLGTKNIQYF. CDR3 in DNA: TGCGCCAGCAGCCAAGTCTTGGGGACAAAAAACATTCAGTACTTC.

The chain combines TRBV19 with TRBJ1-4, with 11 positions matching TRBD1. V was pared by 8 bases and J by 7 bases, with 3 bases of the junction left unmatched. The CDR3 sequence is 13 residues long. CDR1 is LNHDA and CDR2 is SQIVND in the germline V gene (reference sequence). The CDR3 region has the DNA TGTGCCAGTGGGGACAGGGGGTTTGAAAAACTGTTTTTT. Amino acids: CASGDRGFEKLFF.

The CDR3 loop is CASSDGQGVLGYGYTF. CDR3 bases: TGTGCCAGCAGTGACGGACAGGGGGTTTTAGGCTATGGCTACACCTTC. The chain employs TRBV9 and TRBJ1-2; TRBD1 matches at 10 bases. Germline CDR1 SGDLS, CDR2 YYNGEE. The CDR3 sequence is 16 residues long. V was clipped by 5 bases and J by 4 bases; unmatched bases: 11.

As DNA, the CDR3 is TGTGCCAGCAATAGAAACACCGGGGAGCTGTTTTTT. It translates to CASNRNTGELFF. The chain employs TRBV6-5 and TRBJ2-2; D unclear. Trimming cost V 7 bases and J 2 bases, with 5 bases left between them. The CDR3 is 12 residues long. Germline CDR1 is MNHEY and CDR2 is SVGAGI.

This clone turned up a few times. This chain uses TRBV19 with TRBJ2-2; D perhaps matches TRBD1 (6 bases). The CDR3 runs 15 residues. The V gene lost 5 bases and the J gene lost 5 bases, with 15 bases spanning the gap. Germline V CDR1 and CDR2: LNHDA, SQIVND (reference sequence). CDR3 nucleotide sequence: TGTGCCAGTAGTTTCCGGGACACCGCGACCGGGGAGCTGTTTTTT. Its protein product is CASSFRDTATGELFF.

The chain has TRBV5-1 and TRBJ2-7; 12 bases map to TRBD1. The V segment lost 3 bases and the J segment 6 bases; nucleotides outside the gene matches: 7. This CDR3 is 15 amino acids long. Germline assignment: CDR1 SGHRS and CDR2 YFSETQ. The CDR3 bases are TGCGCCAGCAGCTGGCGGGGGGACAGGGGGCTCGAGCAGTACTTC. Amino acid sequence: CASSWRGDRGLEQYF.

The V and J genes are TRBV6-5 and TRBJ2-7; weak D call: TRBD1 (5 bases). Trimming cost V 7 bases and J 1 base, with 11 bases left between them. The CDR3 consists of 13 residues. Germline V gene lookup returns CDR1 MNHEY and CDR2 SVGAGI. The CDR3 DNA sequence: TGTGCCAGCACCGCGGACACTTCCTACGAGCAGTACTTC. Translation: CASTADTSYEQYF.